Following are 18 T cell receptor beta chains from one sample sequenced in a study of blood T cell repertoires in COVID-19. Data came from immunoSEQ multiplex PCR; TCRdb stores just in-frame clones and leaves some out. The sample yields about 160,000 clones, roughly 78% seen once. Sample: peripheral blood. The receptors originated from a human donor with acute or convalescent COVID-19. The donor label of this sample is uncertain.

The chain uses TRBV12-2 and TRBJ1-2; the table assigns TRBD1, which was not confirmed against the DNA. TRBV12-2 is a recognized pseudogene. The CDR3 covers 17 residues. CDR3 amino acids: CASRLAAGQGVDLGYTF. In nucleotides, the CDR3 is TGTGCAAGTCGCTTAGCGGCCGGACAGGGGGTCGACCTTGGCTACACCTTC.

This clone has at least ten counts. This chain joins TRBV11-2 and TRBJ2-2; a weak D match, TRBD2 (5 bases). This CDR3 region has 15 residues. Germline lookup yields CDR1 SGHAT and CDR2 FQNNGV. V was trimmed by 3 bases and J by 2 bases, leaving 10 bases between them. Written as DNA, the CDR3 is TGTGCCAGCAGCTTGAACGGACTCAACACCGGGGAGCTGTTTTTT. It encodes CASSLNGLNTGELFF.

The chain carries TRBV7-3 and TRBJ1-4; TRBD1 aligns across 10 bases. Trimming took 8 bases from V and 0 from J; bases not matched to a gene: 3. Germline V lookup: CDR1 SGHTA, CDR2 FQGTGA. CDR3 length: 15 amino acids. CDR3 bases: TGTGCCAGCGGGACAGGGGACGCAACTAATGAAAAACTGTTTTTT. It encodes CASGTGDATNEKLFF.

This clone was found a few times. The chain is built from TRBV6-6 and TRBJ2-7, with TRBD1 matching over 8 bases. This CDR3 has 11 residues. V shed 10 bases and J 5 bases; nucleotides not matched to a gene: 4. The germline gives CDR1 MNHNY, CDR2 SVGAGI (reference sequence). The CDR3 sequence: CATVDRDEQYF. CDR3 nucleotide sequence: TGTGCCACGGTGGACAGGGACGAGCAGTACTTC.

The chain is built from TRBV7-9 and TRBJ1-2, with no clear D. CDR1 is SEHNR, CDR2 FQNEAQ, per germline (reference sequence). V gave up 2 bases and J gave up 3 bases, with 16 bases separating them. This CDR3 is 16 amino acids long. CDR3 nucleotide sequence: TGTGCCAGCAGCTTATCGGGAACCCCGGGCCACTATGGCTACACCTTC. Translation: CASSLSGTPGHYGYTF. Drawing the rest from reference TRBV7-9 and TRBJ1-2, the complete variable domain is DTGVSQNPRHKITKRGQNVTFRCDPISEHNRLYWYRQTLGQGPEFLTYFQNEAQLEKSRLLSDRFSAERPKGSFSTLEIQRTEQGDSAMYLCASSLSGTPGHYGYTFGSGTRLTVV.

The V and J genes are TRBV19 and TRBJ1-1; D might be TRBD1 (6 bases). In germline, CDR1 is LNHDA, CDR2 SQIVND (reference sequence). V shed 8 bases and J shed 11 bases, with 24 bases lying between them. The CDR3 is made up of 14 amino acids. CDR3 in amino acids: CASHTTGPNFGAFF. CDR3 nucleotide sequence: TGTGCCAGTCATACGACAGGCCCAAACTTCGGGGCTTTCTTT.

This clone came up many times. The chain is built from TRBV12-3 or TRBV12-4 and TRBJ1-1; possibly TRBD1 for D (5 bases). V shed 8 bases and J shed 6 bases, with 16 bases lying between them. There are 13 residues in the CDR3. The CDR3 DNA is TGTGCCAGCGGCTTGTCCCCGGGGGCTGAAGCTTTCTTT. Amino acids: CASGLSPGAEAFF.

The sample holds a few counts of this clone. CDR3 DNA: TGTGCCAGCAGCTTAGCCACGGGGGGCTCCTACGAGCAGTACTTC. It translates to CASSLATGGSYEQYF. The chain recombines TRBV7-2 with TRBJ2-7; TRBD2 matches at 7 bases. The germline gives CDR1 SGHTA, CDR2 FQGNSA. Trimming took 0 bases from V and 0 from J; bases not matched to a gene: 2. The CDR3 runs to 15 residues.

V usage is TRBV30 and J usage is TRBJ2-3; tentatively, D is TRBD2 (6 bases). The CDR3 spans 12 residues. The germline V and J ends were trimmed by 2 bases and 11 bases, with 14 bases remaining between them. Germline V gene data show CDR1 as GTSNPN and CDR2 as SVGIG (reference sequence). The CDR3 sequence: CAWSTTGDGQYF. CDR3 DNA: TGTGCCTGGAGTACGACGGGGGACGGGCAGTATTTT. Filled out from reference TRBV30 and TRBJ2-3, the complete variable domain reads SQTIHQWPATLVQPVGSPLSLECTVEGTSNPNLYWYRQAAGRGLQLLFYSVGIGQISSEVPQNLSASRPQDRQFILSSKKLLLSDSGFYLCAWSTTGDGQYFGPGTRLTVL.

V is TRBV19 and J is TRBJ1-1; D possibly corresponds to TRBD1 (5 bases). The germline V gene encodes CDR1 LNHDA and CDR2 SQIVND (reference sequence). The CDR3 consists of 12 residues. The ends were cut back, 3 bases at V and 7 bases at J, with 9 bases in the middle. The CDR3 reads CASSIEDNEAFF. CDR3 nucleotides: TGTGCCAGTAGTATTGAGGACAATGAAGCTTTCTTT.

The rearrangement links TRBV25-1 to TRBJ2-2; 9 positions match TRBD1. V shed 11 bases, J shed 0 bases, and the junction held 10 bases outside the gene matches. CDR1 is MGHDK, CDR2 SYGVNS, per germline. The CDR3 has 16 amino acids. The CDR3 protein is CAGRDRVLSNTGELFF. As DNA, the CDR3 is TGTGCCGGTAGGGACAGGGTATTGTCGAACACCGGGGAGCTGTTTTTT.

This chain uses TRBV11-2 with TRBJ2-4; D gene unclear. This CDR3 has 11 residues. Deletions cut 6 bases from V and 15 bases from J, with 15 bases between. Germline CDR1 is SGHAT and CDR2 is FQNNGV. The CDR3 here is CASSQSSVAYF. CDR3 sequence (DNA): TGTGCCAGCAGTCAATCGAGTGTAGCGTACTTC. Together with reference TRBV11-2 and TRBJ2-4, the CDR3 gives the full variable domain: EAGVAQSPRYKIIEKRQSVAFWCNPISGHATLYWYQQILGQGPKLLIQFQNNGVVDDSQLPKDRFSAERLKGVDSTLKIQPAKLEDSAVYLCASSQSSVAYFGAGTRLSVL.

In nucleotides, the CDR3 is TGTGCCAGCAGTATGACAGCCCGGGATGGCTACACCTTC. Encoded protein: CASSMTARDGYTF. The genes are TRBV6-4 and TRBJ1-2, with D possibly being TRBD1 (5 bases). Germline V gene lookup returns CDR1 MRHNA and CDR2 SNTAGT. V was pared by 5 bases and J by 6 bases, with 13 bases between. The CDR3 is 13 residues long.

The chain couples TRBV3-1 (or the pseudogene TRBV3-2) to TRBJ1-4; 10 bases fit TRBD1. The germline gives CDR1 LGHDT, CDR2 YNNKEL (reference sequence). This CDR3 region has 15 residues. V shed 5 bases and J 5 bases; nucleotides not matched to a gene: 5. CDR3: CASSFRTGGNEKLFF. In DNA, the CDR3 is TGTGCCAGCAGCTTTAGGACAGGGGGAAATGAAAAACTGTTTTTT.

This clone occurred a few times. The gene calls are TRBV7-2 and TRBJ1-2; 8 bases fit TRBD1. In germline, CDR1 is SGHTA, CDR2 FQGNSA. CDR3 length equals 14 residues. V lost 5 bases, J lost 2 bases, and 4 bases stayed unmatched. The CDR3 DNA reads TGTGCCAGCAGCACCAGGACAGGGAACTATGGCTACACCTTC. It specifies CASSTRTGNYGYTF.

This clone was seen many times. This chain joins TRBV4-2 and TRBJ1-1, with a weak D call TRBD1 (5 bases). The V gene lost 0 bases and the J gene lost 4 bases, with 12 bases spanning the gap. Germline CDR1 is LGHNA and CDR2 is YNFKEQ. The CDR3 totals 15 residues. DNA for the CDR3: TGTGCCAGCAGCCAAGAGGCGACAGAAGGCACTGAAGCTTTCTTT. It is translated as CASSQEATEGTEAFF.

The chain has TRBV19 and TRBJ1-2; D remains unclear. Germline CDR1 is LNHDA and CDR2 is SQIVND (reference sequence). V gave up 0 bases and J gave up 6 bases, with 14 bases separating them. The CDR3 runs to 15 residues. The CDR3 DNA reads as TGTGCCAGTAGTATAGATATGCGCCACCTGAATGGCTACACCTTC. The encoded protein is CASSIDMRHLNGYTF.

This sequence joins TRBV5-4 and TRBJ1-1, with a possible D match to TRBD1 (6 bases). CDR1 is SGHNT, CDR2 YYREEE, per germline (reference sequence). This CDR3 comprises 14 residues. The V and J ends lost 4 bases and 2 bases respectively, with 12 bases between them. The CDR3 reads CASSLRQANTEAFF. CDR3 DNA sequence: TGTGCCAGCAGCCTACGACAGGCTAACACTGAAGCTTTCTTT.